This TCR beta chain is drawn from a study of OX40 agonist ivuxolimab in advanced cancers. Regarding the complete study: The costimulatory receptor OX40 (CD134) was targeted by ivuxolimab, a fully human IgG2 agonistic monoclonal antibody. The point of sequencing TCRbeta in the periphery was to test whether ivuxolimab changed TCR sequence diversity and drove clonal T-cell expansion. A male proportion of 75% to 85% and a mean age of around 60 years, ranging from about 20 to 85, were recorded for the dose-escalation cohort. Of the 50 or so patients in dose escalation, around 19 had hepatocellular carcinoma, about 15 had melanoma, 9 had renal cell carcinoma and 9 had head and neck cancer. Intravenous ivuxolimab was administered to patients every 2 weeks at six dose levels: 0.01, 0.1, 0.3, 1.5, 3 and 10 mg/kg. The paper reports the monotherapy dose-escalation portion (N ≈ 50 patients) of the phase I ivuxolimab trial. Partial responses occurred in three dose-escalation patients: two with cutaneous melanoma and one with hepatocellular carcinoma. Patients were allowed to have had prior anti-PD-1, anti-PD-L1 or anti-CTLA-4 therapy, and less than 45% of the dose-escalation patients had previously received checkpoint inhibitors.

Genomic DNA was extracted from sorted cells for sequencing of the TCRbeta CDR3 region. The immunoSEQ Assay was used to sequence the TCRbeta CDR3 regions. TCRdb carries this immuneACCESS record with in-frame sequences only. Its versions omit some clonotypes, under half of them owing to an unresolved V gene in the studies checked, with the rest unexplained. The sample includes roughly 92,000 clones, with roughly 85% observed a single time. Roughly 1.4% of the sample goes to the ten largest clones. To note about this clone: The antigen it binds to is not known. No base-level quality is on record; no much larger clone is a single base apart.

Results the study describes overall, beyond this receptor: After ivuxolimab, CD8+ T cells had more expanded clones than CD4+ T cells on average. Clonal expansion of both CD4+ and CD8+ blood T cells was observed from baseline to week 6 at doses 0.1 to 3.0 mg/kg. Partial responders in the 0.1-3.0 mg/kg groups had among the lowest normalized peripheral clonal expansion, especially among CD8+ T cells. Low levels of normalized T-cell clonal expansion were also seen in some nonresponding patients. The antigen specificity of the clonally expanded peripheral T cells was not determined.

Patients with a history of autoimmune disease or receiving systemic immunosuppression were excluded from the trial. Peripheral blood for TCR sequencing was drawn from every dose cohort at baseline, at cycle 4 day 1 and at cycle 7 day 1. Samples were obtained from an open-label, multicenter, first-in-human phase I dose-escalation trial of ivuxolimab. The trial enrolled adults with locally advanced or metastatic head and neck squamous cell, hepatocellular, melanoma or renal cell carcinoma. CD4+ and CD8+ T cells were sorted separately from peripheral blood before TCR sequencing. This receptor was obtained from an adult with an advanced solid tumor such as melanoma, head and neck, liver or kidney cancer. This specimen consisted of CD4+ or CD8+ T cells sorted from blood, obtained in a trial of the OX40 agonist ivuxolimab.

The DNA is TGTGCCAGCAGCAACCGACGGACTACCTACGAGCAGTACTTC. Its translation is CASSNRRTTYEQYF. The chain joins TRBV11-2 to TRBJ2-7; TRBD2 could be the D gene, as 6 bases match. The germline V gene encodes CDR1 SGHAT and CDR2 FQNNGV. Deletion took 5 bases off V and 2 bases off J, with a span of 13 bases between the germline ends. The CDR3 runs 14 residues from the cysteine to the phenylalanine. Here the CDR3 DNA is all that survives: 42 bases in frame from base 1.